This T cell receptor (beta chain) was sequenced in a study of identical twins listed by TCRdb under 2016. Study-wide context: TCR alpha and beta repertoires from monozygotic twins, unrelated adults of various ages and cord blood were deep-sequenced to test whether fetal clonotypes persist. To rule out contamination, the twin experiments were replicated at different times with different library preparation protocols.

In the germline V gene, CDR1 corresponds to SGHVS and CDR2 to FQNEAQ. The CDR3 contains 15 residues, cysteine and phenylalanine counted. Left in the record is the CDR3 DNA by itself, 45 bases read in frame from the first base. V ends up 10 bases short and J 4 bases short, with an unmatched junction base count of 8. All donors were healthy Caucasians. Three pairs of female monozygotic twins, all aged 18 to 29 years, were included in the twin cohort. The RNA used for TCR libraries was isolated from peripheral blood mononuclear cells. The library was prepared using 5' RACE. Sequencing was performed on an Illumina HiSeq 2000. A universal primer binding site was added through template switching, and the final cDNA carried a unique molecular identifier so that TCR cDNA molecules could be counted accurately. Specific primers in the conserved constant-segment region were used to synthesize first-strand cDNA for the TCR alpha and beta chains. To control for contamination, each cDNA library was double barcoded with a SMART-Mk sample barcode plus Illumina barcodes. TruSeq adapter sequences and Illumina sample barcodes were added in two successive PCR steps. The Illumina HiSeq platform was used with custom primers to sequence TCR alpha and beta cDNA libraries. Regarding the original processing steps: MiGEC processed the raw reads to extract unique molecular identifiers, while MiXCR was used to determine the CDR3 positions. Recombination models were inferred per individual with the repgenHMM and IGoR tools using an EM algorithm. The analysis of shared clonotypes was done with the tcR package in R, with sharing normalized by the product of cloneset sizes. Out-of-frame nonproductive sequences were analyzed to study raw recombination free of thymic and clonal selection effects. TCRdb passed the public sequencing reads through fastp at Q25 and MiXCR, retaining productive beta sequences. Rows merge per CDR3 protein into single entries with the most common DNA and genes. These V and J calls originate from TCRdb's pipeline instead of the authors' own analysis. The sample profile shows nearly 900,000 distinct CDR3 sequences; 9% to 15% of them were found once. The top ten hold around 1.6% of the sample.

This clonotype was seen more than once but under ten times. The antigen it binds to is not known. Within one base of it there is no much larger clone, and no base qualities were kept. General study outcomes and caveats: In beta out-of-frame sequences, excess twin sharing was weaker, because having fewer shared sequences lowered the signal-to-noise ratio. Compared with coincidental sharing between unrelated individuals, out-of-frame TCR alpha sequences shared between twins had an excess of sequences with low generation probability. Zero-insertion analyses could be partly confounded by invariant T cells such as MAIT and iNKT, although diverse VJ usage argued against such confounding for most clonotypes. Conclusions relied on cross-sectional statistical analysis, since the same donors could not be followed over many years. Out-of-frame TCR alpha sharing in monozygotic twins was systematically underestimated by recombination models, whereas sharing between unrelated individuals was in agreement with the recombination models. Abundant cord blood beta clonotypes had fewer insertions, young adult naive repertoires showed a similar but weaker trend, and memory repertoires showed no such trend.

The same sample was also used in a study of yellow fever vaccine responses in identical twins. Drawing on the second study: According to the authors, in identical twins the way T cells responded to vaccination appeared partly convergent and partly personalized. Focusing on identical twins, the study followed the T cell clones that responded to the vaccine, and did so with precision.

This sequence uses TRBV7-8 and TRBJ2-5, with 14 bases matching TRBD2. Input material: PBMCs. The TCR originated in a woman under 30 in good health. The nucleotide sequence reads TGTGCCACCAACCACGGGACTAGCGGGAGAGAGACCCAGTACTTC. It specifies CATNHGTSGRETQYF.